The 22 T cell receptor beta chains below were found in one sample sequenced in a study of blood T cells in healthy people across ages. The second PCR ran 7 to 11 cycles with a sample-barcoded 5' primer and J-beta primers. TCRdb redid the calling of the 5' RACE reads with MiXCR, one entry per CDR3 protein. In the table there are 700,000 to 950,000 distinct CDR3 sequences, more than 40% of which are singletons. Sequenced: blood. Receptors originate from a woman aged 60-75 years in good health.

The J gene is TRBJ1-1, the V gene TRBV3-1; maybe TRBD1 (5 bases). Germline CDR1 reads LGHDT; CDR2 reads YNNKEL (reference sequence). CDR3 length equals 15 residues. Between the trimmed V and J ends, which lost 4 bases and 0 bases, there was a span of 12 bases. Here the CDR3 reads CASSLRRQLNTEAFF. As DNA, the CDR3 is TGTGCCAGCAGCCTACGCAGACAGTTGAACACTGAAGCTTTCTTT.

Ten or more counts support this clonotype. The rearrangement joins TRBV6-6 to TRBJ2-5; 12 nucleotides line up with TRBD2. The germline V gene has CDR1 MNHNY and CDR2 SVGAGI (reference sequence). The CDR3 is 15 residues long. The junction had 3 bases not matched to a gene; V was cut back by 7 bases and J by 0 bases. In DNA, the CDR3 is TGTGCCAGCAACCTAGCGGGGGGGTACCAAGAGACCCAGTACTTC. Translating gives CASNLAGGYQETQYF.

On this clonotype: Compared with germline, one end of the junction differs, possibly owing to a read error. The chain recombines TRBV6-5 with TRBJ1-2; D gene ambiguous. CDR1 is MNHEY and CDR2 is SVGAGI in the germline V gene. CDR3 length: 12 amino acids. CDR3 sequence reads: CASRSANHGYTF. CDR3 DNA: TGTGCCAGCAGATCTGCTAACCATGGCTACACCTTC.

The rearrangement links TRBV20-1 to TRBJ2-7, with 10 bases fitting TRBD2. CDR1 and CDR2 (germline): DFQATT, SNEGSKA (reference sequence). Trimming removed 3 bases from V and 7 bases from J; junction bases left unmatched: 12. The CDR3 consists of 15 residues. The CDR3 region has the DNA TGCAGTGCTAGTGCCGAGCGGGGGGGCACCAATGAGCAGTACTTC. It codes for CSASAERGGTNEQYF.

This clonotype appeared a few times. The chain couples TRBV28 to TRBJ2-7; D gene unclear. Germline CDR1 is MDHEN and CDR2 is SYDVKM. This CDR3 comprises 12 residues. Deletions cut 10 bases from V and 7 bases from J, with 17 bases between. The CDR3 loop is CATTTRAREQYF. The CDR3 DNA is TGTGCCACCACCACAAGGGCCCGGGAGCAGTACTTC.

The CDR3 reads CAISGLREPNEKLFF. In DNA, the CDR3 is TGTGCCATCAGTGGACTCAGGGAGCCTAATGAAAAACTGTTTTTT. The rearrangement uses TRBV10-3 and TRBJ1-4; possible D gene TRBD1, 5 bases. CDR1 is ENHRY and CDR2 is SYGVKD in the germline V gene. The CDR3 is made up of 15 amino acids. V was shortened by 4 bases and J by 3 bases, with 12 bases between the two germline ends.

This rearrangement joins TRBV9 to TRBJ2-3; 8 bases are shared with TRBD1. The V gene's germline CDR1 is SGDLS and CDR2 YYNGEE. The CDR3 has 16 amino acids. J was trimmed by 4 bases and V by 3 bases; bases with no gene match: 10. The CDR3 DNA reads as TGTGCCAGCAGCGCCTGGACAGGGCTGCTTTCAGATACGCAGTATTTT. Its translation: CASSAWTGLLSDTQYF. Filled out from reference TRBV9 and TRBJ2-3, the complete variable domain reads DSGVTQTPKHLITATGQRVTLRCSPRSGDLSVYWYQQSLDQGLQFLIQYYNGEERAKGNILERFSAQQFPDLHSELNLSSLELGDSALYFCASSAWTGLLSDTQYFGPGTRLTVL.

This chain links TRBV10-2 with TRBJ2-5; D possibly matches TRBD1 or TRBD2 (5 bases each). Trimming pared 4 bases from V and 1 base from J, leaving 13 bases between. There are 15 residues in the CDR3. CDR1 is WSHSY and CDR2 is SAAADI in the germline V gene. DNA for the CDR3: TGCGCCAGCAGTGTCCCGGGACCGACCCAAGAGACCCAGTACTTC. Encoded protein: CASSVPGPTQETQYF.

There are a few counts of this clonotype. The chain recombines TRBV4-3 with TRBJ2-5; no clear D gene. This CDR3 is 15 amino acids long. Trimming removed 1 base from V and 0 bases from J, with 9 bases in between. Germline CDR1 LGHNA, CDR2 YSLEER. The CDR3 sequence is CASSQGIGYQETQYF. CDR3 nucleotide sequence: TGCGCCAGCAGCCAAGGGATCGGGTACCAAGAGACCCAGTACTTC.

This clonotype was counted at least ten times. V and J are TRBV29-1 and TRBJ1-2, with D maybe TRBD1 (5 bases). Trimming took 0 bases from V and 6 from J, leaving 14 bases between them. In germline, CDR1 is SQVTM, CDR2 ANQGSEA. This CDR3 has 14 residues. Here the CDR3 reads CSVEEETGPHGYTF. Here the CDR3 DNA reads TGCAGCGTTGAAGAAGAAACAGGCCCCCATGGCTACACCTTC.

This clonotype has a handful of counts. V gene TRBV10-2 combines with J gene TRBJ2-7; D possibly uses TRBD1 or TRBD2 (5 bases each). The CDR3 contains 15 residues. V lost 4 bases and J 0 bases, leaving 13 bases between the germline ends. CDR1 is WSHSY and CDR2 is SAAADI in the germline V gene. DNA for the CDR3: TGCGCCAGCAGTGTAGGGACGGCGGGCTCCTACGAGCAGTACTTC. This encodes CASSVGTAGSYEQYF.

There are a few counts of this clonotype. A much larger clone lies one base from this, so it may be a read error. The gene calls are TRBV12-3 or TRBV12-4 and TRBJ1-1; 7 nucleotides line up with TRBD1. The ends lost 8 bases at V and 0 bases at J; junction bases unmatched: 6. The CDR3 runs 14 residues. The CDR3 region is CASGPTGVNTEAFF. The CDR3 DNA is TGTGCCAGCGGCCCAACAGGGGTGAACACTGAAGCTTTCTTT.

This clonotype was observed a handful of times. The chain joins TRBV20-1 to TRBJ2-7; D uncertain. The J call may be wrong; the DNA end is better matched by TRBJ2-5. CDR3 length: 14 residues. Germline lookup yields CDR1 DFQATT and CDR2 SNEGSKA (reference sequence). CDR3 region: CSATRPTSQETQYF. DNA for the CDR3: TGCAGTGCTACCAGACCGACTTCACAAGAGACCCAGTACTTC.

Regarding this clonotype: Sequence at one end of the junction differs from germline and may be a read error. The rearrangement uses TRBV30 and TRBJ1-2; 9 bases fit TRBD1. The CDR3 is 13 amino acids. Germline lookup yields CDR1 GTSNPN and CDR2 SVGIG (reference sequence). In DNA form, the CDR3 reads TGTGCCTGGAGCGGACAGGGGATCTACGGCTGCACCTTC. Encoded protein: CAWSGQGIYGCTF.

The chain combines TRBV5-1 with TRBJ1-4; TRBD1 is a possible D gene (5 bases). Germline values: CDR1 SGHRS, CDR2 YFSETQ. The CDR3 is 15 residues long. V dropped 4 bases and J dropped 5 bases, with 15 bases sitting between them. This CDR3 is CASSQEVGLNEKLFF. Here the CDR3 DNA reads TGCGCCAGCAGCCAAGAAGTGGGACTGAATGAAAAACTGTTTTTT.

The chain combines TRBV4-1 with TRBJ2-2; D may be TRBD1 (5 bases). The CDR3 extends over 14 amino acids. V lost 1 base and J lost 7, with 10 bases in between. Per germline, CDR1 MGHRA and CDR2 YSYEKL. DNA of the CDR3: TGCGCCAGCAGCCAAGGGTGGGGCAACGGGGAGCTGTTTTTT. This translates into CASSQGWGNGELFF.

CDR3 DNA: TGCAGTGCCCGGAGCGGACTAGCGGGAGTAGTATTACACGAGCAGTACTTC. This encodes CSARSGLAGVVLHEQYF. The chain has TRBV20-1 and TRBJ2-7; 13 nucleotides match TRBD2. The germline V gene encodes CDR1 DFQATT and CDR2 SNEGSKA (reference sequence). This CDR3 spans 17 amino acids. V gave up 6 bases and J gave up 5 bases; unmatched junction bases: 16.

This sequence joins TRBV7-3 and TRBJ2-4, with TRBD2 matching 9 bases. The DNA end favors TRBJ2-7, so the J call may be wrong. Germline V CDR1 and CDR2: SGHTA, FQGTGA. The CDR3 is made up of 18 amino acids. CDR3 in amino acids: CASSNILGLAPRRGEQYF. CDR3 DNA: TGTGCCAGCAGCAACATTTTGGGACTAGCCCCCAGGAGAGGCGAGCAGTACTTC.

The V call is TRBV12-3 or TRBV12-4, the J call TRBJ2-3, with 7 bases identical to TRBD2. After removal of 3 bases from V and 3 bases from J, the junction contained 6 bases not matched to a gene. The CDR3 runs 15 residues. The chain's CDR3 is CASSLQGGRTDTQYF. In nucleotides, the CDR3 is TGTGCCAGCAGTTTGCAGGGAGGGAGGACAGATACGCAGTATTTT.

This clonotype appeared a few times. The chain has TRBV20-1 and TRBJ2-3; 7 bases align to TRBD2. The CDR3 totals 15 residues. J was trimmed by 5 bases and V by 5 bases; bases with no gene match: 13. The germline V gene has CDR1 DFQATT and CDR2 SNEGSKA (reference sequence). The CDR3 reads CSAPPAGLGGDTQYF. CDR3 nucleotides: TGCAGTGCTCCCCCCGCTGGACTAGGAGGAGATACGCAGTATTTT.

This chain connects TRBV30 to TRBJ1-6; D is perhaps TRBD1 (5 bases). V lost 2 bases, J lost 7 bases, and 15 bases lay in between. This CDR3 has 15 amino acids. CDR1 is GTSNPN, CDR2 SVGIG, per germline (reference sequence). The CDR3 bases are TGTGCCTGGAGTCCCGATGACAGAGTGAATTCACCCCTCCACTTT. Amino acids: CAWSPDDRVNSPLHF.

This clonotype was seen more than once but under ten times. This clone may be a read error of a much larger clone one base away. This sequence joins TRBV24-1 and TRBJ2-1; D could derive from TRBD1 or TRBD2 (5 bases each). The J call could be wrong; TRBJ2-7 is a better fit for the DNA end. Per germline, CDR1 KGHDR and CDR2 SFDVKD. The CDR3 extends over 16 amino acids. DNA of the CDR3: TGTGCCACCTCTAACTCGGGGCAGGGAACCTACAATGAGCAGTACTTC. Its translation is CATSNSGQGTYNEQYF.